The present TCR beta chain was sequenced within a study of T cells after yellow fever vaccination. Study-wide findings and caveats: Although the secondary response was weaker, it peaked faster, at day 5 versus 15.

TCR cDNA, made by 5'RACE template switching, carried an added universal primer site and UMIs. MiXCR was run by TCRdb on the 5' RACE reads, yielding one entry per CDR3 protein. The repertoire holds about 350,000 distinct CDR3 sequences, roughly 8.6% seen once, with roughly a sixth in the top ten. The ends were cut back, 0 bases at V and 5 bases at J, with 16 bases in the middle. CDR1 is MGHRA, CDR2 YSYEKL, per germline. The CDR3 is 16 amino acids. As for this clonotype: Its matching antigen is unknown.

The chain couples TRBV4-1 to TRBJ1-1; no reliable D call. The source is a young man who received the YFV17D yellow fever vaccine. Sequenced here: PBMCs, sampled more than 35 days after the first yellow fever vaccination. CDR3: CASSQEITRGLTEAFF. As DNA, the CDR3 is TGCGCCAGCAGCCAAGAAATAACGCGGGGTCTAACTGAAGCTTTCTTT.